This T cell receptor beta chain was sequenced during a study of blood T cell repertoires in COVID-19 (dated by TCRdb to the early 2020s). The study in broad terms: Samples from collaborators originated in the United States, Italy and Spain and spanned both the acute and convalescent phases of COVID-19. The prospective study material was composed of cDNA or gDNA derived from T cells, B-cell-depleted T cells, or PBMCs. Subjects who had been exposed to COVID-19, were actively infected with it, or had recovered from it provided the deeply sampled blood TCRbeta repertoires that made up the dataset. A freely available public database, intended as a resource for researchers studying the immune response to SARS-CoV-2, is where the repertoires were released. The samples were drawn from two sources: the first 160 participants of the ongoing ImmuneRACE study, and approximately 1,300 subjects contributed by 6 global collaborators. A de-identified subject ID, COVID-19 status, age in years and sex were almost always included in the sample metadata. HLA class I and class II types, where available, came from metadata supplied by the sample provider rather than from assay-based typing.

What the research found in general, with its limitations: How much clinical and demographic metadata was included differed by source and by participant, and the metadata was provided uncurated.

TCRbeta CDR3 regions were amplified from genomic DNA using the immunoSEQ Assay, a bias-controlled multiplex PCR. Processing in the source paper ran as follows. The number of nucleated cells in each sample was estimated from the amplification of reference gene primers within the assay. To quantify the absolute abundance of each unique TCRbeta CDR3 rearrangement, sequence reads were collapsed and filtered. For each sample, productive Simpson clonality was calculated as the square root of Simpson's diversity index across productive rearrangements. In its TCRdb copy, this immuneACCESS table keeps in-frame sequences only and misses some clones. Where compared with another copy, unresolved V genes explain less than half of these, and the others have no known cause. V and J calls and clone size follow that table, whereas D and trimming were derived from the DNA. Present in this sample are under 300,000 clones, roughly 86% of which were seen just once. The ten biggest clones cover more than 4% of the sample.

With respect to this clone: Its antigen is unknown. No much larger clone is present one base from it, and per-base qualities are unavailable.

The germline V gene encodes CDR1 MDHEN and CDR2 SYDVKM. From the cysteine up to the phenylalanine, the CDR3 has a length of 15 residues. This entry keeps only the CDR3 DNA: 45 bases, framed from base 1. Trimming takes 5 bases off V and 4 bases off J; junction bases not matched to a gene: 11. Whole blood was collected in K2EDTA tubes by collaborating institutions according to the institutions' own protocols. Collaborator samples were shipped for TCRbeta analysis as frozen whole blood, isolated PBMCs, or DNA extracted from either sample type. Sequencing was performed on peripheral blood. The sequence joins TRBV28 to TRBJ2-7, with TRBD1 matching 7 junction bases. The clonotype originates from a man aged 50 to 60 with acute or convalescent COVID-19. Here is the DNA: TGTGCCAGCAGTCCCGGGACAGAGACGCCATACGAGCAGTACTTC. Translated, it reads CASSPGTETPYEQYF. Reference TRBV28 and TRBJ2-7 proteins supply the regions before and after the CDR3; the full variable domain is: DVKVTQSSRYLVKRTGEKVFLECVQDMDHENMFWYRQDPGLGLRLIYFSYDVKMKEKGDIPEGYSVSREKKERFSLILESASTNQTSMYLCASSPGTETPYEQYFGPGTRLTVT.